This TCR beta chain was sequenced during a study of CD8 T cells in ankylosing spondylitis. Study-wide results and limits: A TCR beta motif of several highly homologous variants seemed to mark ankylosing spondylitis blood.

TCRdb used MiXCR to reprocess the 5' RACE reads, holding one entry per CDR3 protein. Seen here are about 510,000 distinct CDR3 sequences, approximately 5.3% observed once, and the top ten hold 3% to 4%. As concerns this clonotype: The antigen remains unidentified. This may be a read error, as it is one base from a much larger clone.

The CDR3 loop spans 12 amino acids. Germline CDR1 and CDR2: SGHTA and FQGNSA. Trimming removed 3 bases at V and 9 bases at J, with 9 bases between. The chain employs TRBV7-2 and TRBJ2-1; D unresolved. This receptor was taken from a male donor with ankylosing spondylitis. Sequenced input: blood, either unsorted or a sorted T cell fraction (not recorded which). The CDR3 DNA sequence: TGTGCCAGCAGCTTGCTAATCGGTGAGCAGTTCTTC. Translation: CASSLLIGEQFF.